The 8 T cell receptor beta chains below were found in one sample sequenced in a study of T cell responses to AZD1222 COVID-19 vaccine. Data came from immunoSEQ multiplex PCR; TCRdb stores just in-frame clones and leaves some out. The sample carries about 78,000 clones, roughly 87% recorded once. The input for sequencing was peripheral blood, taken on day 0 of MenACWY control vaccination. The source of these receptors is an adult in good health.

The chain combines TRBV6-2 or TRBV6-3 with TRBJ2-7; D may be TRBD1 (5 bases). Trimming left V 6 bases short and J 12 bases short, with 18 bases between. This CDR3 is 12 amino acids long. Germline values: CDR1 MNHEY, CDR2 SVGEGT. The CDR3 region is CASSEAAPGWYF. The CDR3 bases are TGTGCCAGCAGCGAGGCGGCGCCAGGGTGGTACTTC.

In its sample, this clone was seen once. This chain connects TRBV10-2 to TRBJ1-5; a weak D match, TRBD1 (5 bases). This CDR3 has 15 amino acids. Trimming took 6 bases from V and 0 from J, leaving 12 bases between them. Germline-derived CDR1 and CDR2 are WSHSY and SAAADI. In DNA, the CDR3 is TGCGCCAGCAGGGAGACAGCTGATAGCAATCAGCCCCAGCATTTT. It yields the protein CASRETADSNQPQHF.

As DNA, the CDR3 is TGTGCCAGCTCACGATTAGATAATTCACCCCTCCACTTT. Amino acids: CASSRLDNSPLHF. The chain uses TRBV18 and TRBJ1-6; D is unclear. This CDR3 comprises 13 residues. V was shortened by 4 bases and J by 5 bases, with 6 bases between the two germline ends. Per the germline V gene, CDR1 is KGHSH and CDR2 is LQKENI.

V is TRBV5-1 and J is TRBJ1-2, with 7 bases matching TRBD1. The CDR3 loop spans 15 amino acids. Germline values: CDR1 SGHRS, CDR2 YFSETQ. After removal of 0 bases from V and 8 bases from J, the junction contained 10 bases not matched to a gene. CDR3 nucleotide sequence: TGCGCCAGCAGCTTGGAATGGGACAGCTCCTACGGCTACACCTTC. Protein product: CASSLEWDSSYGYTF.

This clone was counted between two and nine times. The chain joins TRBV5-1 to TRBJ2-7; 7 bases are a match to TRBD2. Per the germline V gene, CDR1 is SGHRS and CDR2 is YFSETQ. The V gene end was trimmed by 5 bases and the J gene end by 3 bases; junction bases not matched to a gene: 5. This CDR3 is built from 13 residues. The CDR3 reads CASRASGRYEQYF. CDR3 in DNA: TGCGCCAGCAGGGCTAGCGGCCGCTACGAGCAGTACTTC.

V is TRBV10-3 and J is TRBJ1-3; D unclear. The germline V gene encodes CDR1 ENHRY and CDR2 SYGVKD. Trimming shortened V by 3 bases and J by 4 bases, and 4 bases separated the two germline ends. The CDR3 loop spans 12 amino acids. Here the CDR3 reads CAISDTGNTIYF. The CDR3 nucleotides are TGTGCCATCAGTGACACAGGAAACACCATATATTTT.

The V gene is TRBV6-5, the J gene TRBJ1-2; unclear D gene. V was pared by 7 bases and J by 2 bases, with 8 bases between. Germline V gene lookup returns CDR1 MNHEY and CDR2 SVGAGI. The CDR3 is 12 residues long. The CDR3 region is CASTALNYGYTF. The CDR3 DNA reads TGTGCCAGCACCGCGTTGAACTATGGCTACACCTTC.

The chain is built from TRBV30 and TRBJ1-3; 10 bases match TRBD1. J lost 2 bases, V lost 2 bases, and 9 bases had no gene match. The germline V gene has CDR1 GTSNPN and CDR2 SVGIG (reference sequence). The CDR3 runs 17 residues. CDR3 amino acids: CAWSLTGGTVTGNTIYF. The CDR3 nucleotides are TGTGCCTGGAGTTTGACAGGGGGCACCGTGACTGGAAACACCATATATTTT.